The 16 T cell receptor beta chains below were found in one sample sequenced in a study of shared clonotypes between healthy human individuals. Sequencing used immunoSEQ multiplex PCR; TCRdb keeps in-frame clones, though not all of them. The sample lists roughly 570,000 clones; about 98% were seen once. Naive CD8 cells were CD45RO-negative, positively selected for CCR7, excluding terminally differentiated effector memory CD45RA+ cells. Sequenced input: naive CD8+ T cells sorted from blood. These receptors all come from a man aged 25 to 40 in good health.

The V and J genes are TRBV27 and TRBJ2-7, with a tentative D call TRBD1 (6 bases). Germline CDR1 MNHEY, CDR2 SMNVEV (reference sequence). This CDR3 contains 13 residues. The V end was cut by 3 bases, the J end by 6 bases, with 12 bases between. In nucleotides, the CDR3 is TGTGCCAGCAGTTTCAATGGGGGCTCCGAGCAGTACTTC. Translating gives CASSFNGGSEQYF.

The chain recombines TRBV4-1 with TRBJ2-2; D is perhaps TRBD1 (5 bases). The ends were cut back, 8 bases at V and 2 bases at J, with 9 bases in the middle. The germline gives CDR1 MGHRA, CDR2 YSYEKL. This CDR3 is 13 amino acids long. The CDR3 nucleotides read TGCGCCAGCTGGCAGGGTAACACCGGGGAGCTGTTTTTT. Translating it yields CASWQGNTGELFF.

The CDR3 sequence: CASSLEVGLNEQYF. The CDR3 nucleotides read TGTGCCAGCAGTTTGGAAGTTGGTCTGAACGAGCAGTACTTC. This rearrangement joins TRBV28 to TRBJ2-7; no clear D gene. Germline V gene data show CDR1 as MDHEN and CDR2 as SYDVKM. This CDR3 is built from 14 residues. V dropped 3 bases and J dropped 5 bases, with 14 bases sitting between them.

This rearrangement joins TRBV7-9 to TRBJ2-7; D unclear. Germline loops: CDR1 SEHNR, CDR2 FQNEAQ (reference sequence). Trimming removed 5 bases at V and 5 bases at J, with 28 bases between. The CDR3 consists of 18 residues. For the CDR3, the DNA is TGTGCCAGCAGCCCTGATACTCAATTCTCGGACGGCGTGAACGAGCAGTACTTC. Amino acid sequence: CASSPDTQFSDGVNEQYF.

The rearrangement uses TRBV7-8 and TRBJ2-1; TRBD2 matches 8 bases. From germline, CDR1 is SGHVS and CDR2 FQNEAQ. The V segment lost 4 bases and the J segment 3 bases; nucleotides outside the gene matches: 11. The CDR3 contains 17 residues. The CDR3 DNA reads as TGTGCCAGCAGCTGGTCCGGAGCGGGAGTGGTCTACAATGAGCAGTTCTTC. Amino acids: CASSWSGAGVVYNEQFF.

Details on this clone: Within the sample, other DNA sequences also encode this same CDR3. The chain uses TRBV20-1 and TRBJ2-5; D is undetermined. The CDR3 contains 10 residues. The V gene's germline CDR1 is DFQATT and CDR2 SNEGSKA (reference sequence). The V and J ends lost 2 bases and 5 bases respectively, with 3 bases between them. This CDR3 is CSARWETQYF. In DNA, the CDR3 is TGCAGTGCTAGATGGGAGACCCAGTACTTC.

V and J are TRBV4-3 and TRBJ1-3; D perhaps matches TRBD1 (5 bases). This CDR3 has 16 amino acids. Trimming shortened V by 0 bases and J by 4 bases, and 13 bases separated the two germline ends. Germline V gives CDR1 LGHNA, CDR2 YSLEER. The CDR3 DNA follows: TGCGCCAGCAGCCAAGATTCGGCAGGGTCAGGAAACACCATATATTTT. As protein: CASSQDSAGSGNTIYF.

V gene TRBV7-9 combines with J gene TRBJ2-7, with D perhaps matching TRBD1 (6 bases). This CDR3 has 14 amino acids. Germline CDR1 reads SEHNR; CDR2 reads FQNEAQ (reference sequence). Between the trimmed V and J ends, which lost 5 bases and 2 bases, there was a span of 13 bases. The CDR3 bases are TGTGCCAGCAGCCCCCAGACAGGACCCTACGAGCAGTACTTC. It codes for CASSPQTGPYEQYF.

V usage is TRBV11-1 and J usage is TRBJ2-2, with D perhaps TRBD2 (6 bases). CDR3 length: 17 residues. Germline V gives CDR1 SGHAT, CDR2 FQDESV (reference sequence). With 1 base removed from V and 3 bases from J, the gap between germline ends came to 15 bases. CDR3 loop: CASSLGVRGLYTGELFF. The CDR3 DNA reads TGTGCCAGCAGCTTAGGGGTTAGGGGACTCTACACCGGGGAGCTGTTTTTT.

This chain joins TRBV27 and TRBJ1-3; TRBD1 might be the D (5 bases). V shed 8 bases and J shed 0 bases, with 11 bases lying between them. This CDR3 has 14 residues. The germline V gene encodes CDR1 MNHEY and CDR2 SMNVEV (reference sequence). The CDR3 sequence is CASGRGTSGNTIYF. The CDR3 DNA reads TGTGCCAGCGGGAGGGGAACCTCTGGAAACACCATATATTTT.

The V gene is TRBV30, the J gene TRBJ1-1; D possibly corresponds to TRBD1 (6 bases). The CDR3 totals 14 residues. Trimming stripped 4 bases from V and 1 base from J, with 13 bases between. CDR1 and CDR2 (germline): GTSNPN, SVGIG (reference sequence). CDR3 in DNA: TGTGCCTGGAACGGACAGACGAGGAACACTGAAGCTTTCTTT. Translated: CAWNGQTRNTEAFF.

This sequence joins TRBV28 and TRBJ2-5; D not certain. V lost 4 bases, J lost 2 bases, and 23 bases lay in between. Germline-derived CDR1 and CDR2 are MDHEN and SYDVKM. The CDR3 extends over 18 amino acids. DNA for the CDR3: TGTGCCAGCAGTTCGCCCCTCGGTGACGGCAGGAATCAAGAGACCCAGTACTTC. Amino acid sequence: CASSSPLGDGRNQETQYF.

V usage is TRBV6-4 and J usage is TRBJ2-7, with a possible D match to TRBD2 (6 bases). Between the trimmed V and J ends, which lost 1 base and 0 bases, there was a span of 7 bases. CDR1 and CDR2 (germline): MRHNA, SNTAGT. The CDR3 sequence is 14 residues long. CDR3 sequence (DNA): TGTGCCAGCAGTGACTTCGGGGGCTCCTACGAGCAGTACTTC. Its protein product is CASSDFGGSYEQYF.

The chain employs TRBV29-1 and TRBJ2-7, with a weak D call TRBD1 (5 bases). The CDR3 consists of 15 residues. V dropped 7 bases and J dropped 2 bases, with 21 bases sitting between them. Germline V gene data show CDR1 as SQVTM and CDR2 as ANQGSEA. CDR3 coding DNA: TGCAGCGCTACAGGACACGTATCGAATGCCTACGAGCAGTACTTC. Translated, it gives CSATGHVSNAYEQYF.

The chain carries TRBV4-1 and TRBJ1-2, with D unresolved. This CDR3 spans 14 amino acids. The V gene lost 0 bases and the J gene lost 6 bases, with 11 bases spanning the gap. The germline V gene encodes CDR1 MGHRA and CDR2 YSYEKL. The CDR3 is CASSQDLGTDGYTF. As DNA, the CDR3 is TGCGCCAGCAGCCAAGATCTGGGCACCGATGGCTACACCTTC.

This chain connects TRBV9 to TRBJ2-7; 13 nucleotides align to TRBD2. Germline V gives CDR1 SGDLS, CDR2 YYNGEE. Unmatched junction bases numbered 2, after V lost 0 bases and J lost 5 bases. CDR3 length equals 15 residues. CDR3: CASSVGGTSGNEQYF. Here the CDR3 DNA reads TGTGCCAGCAGCGTAGGAGGGACTAGCGGGAACGAGCAGTACTTC.